This is a list of T cell receptor beta chains from one sample in a study of technical replicates of blood from a few donors. Method: immunoSEQ multiplex PCR; TCRdb's copy keeps in-frame clones and lacks some. Of under 110,000 clones detected, over 95% appear once; the ten largest clones hold approximately 0.21%. Material: T cells isolated from PBMCs. These receptors were collected from a human donor in good health. Both conserved end residues are part of each CDR3. A D gene is named only where the DNA matches it firmly. Some rows mark clone size as missing; the rest say once, few, many or name a class of expanded clone.

J: TRBJ1-2
D: .
V: TRBV14
length: 14
size: .
DNA: TGTGCCAGCAGCCCTCGCCAGGGAAACTATGGCTACACCTTC
CDR3: CASSPRQGNYGYTF

J: TRBJ1-2
D: TRBD1
V: TRBV7-3
length: 15
size: .
DNA: TGTGCCAGCAGCTCCGAGGGGACAGGGGCCGGGGGCTACACCTTC
CDR3: CASSSEGTGAGGYTF

J: TRBJ1-1
D: TRBD1
V: TRBV9
length: 14
size: .
DNA: TGTGCCAGCAGCGTAAGGGGACAGGGTCCCGAAGCTTTCTTT
CDR3: CASSVRGQGPEAFF

J: TRBJ1-2
D: .
V: TRBV28
length: 13
size: .
DNA: TGTGCCAGCAGTTTTTCGGGGGGCTATGGCTACACCTTC
CDR3: CASSFSGGYGYTF

J: TRBJ2-7
D: TRBD2
V: TRBV4-1
length: 18
size: .
DNA: TGCGCCAGCAGCCAAGCGATGATGCGGACTAGCGGGACCTACGAGCAGTACTTC
CDR3: CASSQAMMRTSGTYEQYF

J: TRBJ2-1
D: TRBD2
V: TRBV6-1
length: 15
size: once
DNA: TGTGCCAGCAGCGTCCTAGCGGGATCTTACAATGAGCAGTTCTTC
CDR3: CASSVLAGSYNEQFF

J: TRBJ2-1
D: TRBD1
V: TRBV30
length: 15
size: .
DNA: TGTGCCTGGAGTTCAGGGACAGGATCCTACAATGAGCAGTTCTTC
CDR3: CAWSSGTGSYNEQFF

J: TRBJ1-2
D: .
V: TRBV9
length: 13
size: .
DNA: TGTGCCAGCAGCGTAGCAGGAGGCTATGGCTACACCTTC
CDR3: CASSVAGGYGYTF

J: TRBJ1-5
D: .
V: TRBV28
length: 18
size: once
DNA: TGTGCCAGCAGTTTATCTCCAGGTGGGGGGATCGGAAATCAGCCCCAGCATTTT
CDR3: CASSLSPGGGIGNQPQHF

J: TRBJ1-2
D: .
V: TRBV6-1
length: 12
size: .
DNA: TGTGCCAGCAGGTTACAGGGCGATGGCTACACCTTC
CDR3: CASRLQGDGYTF

J: TRBJ2-1
D: TRBD2
V: TRBV5-4
length: 14
size: .
DNA: TGTGCCAGCAGGAATAGCGGGCCCTACAATGAGCAGTTCTTC
CDR3: CASRNSGPYNEQFF

J: TRBJ2-4
D: TRBD1
V: TRBV15
length: 18
size: .
DNA: TGTGCCACCAGCAGAGGCTCCAGGGGGAGCGTTTCCACGAACATTCAGTACTTC
CDR3: CATSRGSRGSVSTNIQYF

J: TRBJ2-5
D: .
V: TRBV4-1
length: 13
size: .
DNA: TGCGCCAGCAGCCCCGGGACATCCCAGACCCAGTACTTC
CDR3: CASSPGTSQTQYF

J: TRBJ1-4
D: TRBD1
V: TRBV9
length: 15
size: .
DNA: TGTGCCAGCAGCGTAGGTGGGGACAGGGAGGAAAAACTGTTTTTT
CDR3: CASSVGGDREEKLFF

J: TRBJ2-5
D: .
V: TRBV11-2
length: 18
size: .
DNA: TGTGCCAGCAGCTCGGACGCGACAGGTCTGGGCGACCAAGAGACCCAGTACTTC
CDR3: CASSSDATGLGDQETQYF

J: TRBJ1-4
D: .
V: TRBV5-1
length: 16
size: .
DNA: TGCGCCAGCAGCCTTGAACCAAGGGGCATCTATGAAAAACTGTTTTTT
CDR3: CASSLEPRGIYEKLFF

J: TRBJ1-5
D: .
V: TRBV19
length: 13
size: .
DNA: TGTGCCAGCCTGGGCCCCAGCAATCAGCCCCAGCATTTT
CDR3: CASLGPSNQPQHF

J: TRBJ2-2
D: TRBD1
V: TRBV5-1
length: 16
size: .
DNA: TGCGCCAGCAGCTTGAGGACAGGGGGGAACACCGGGGAGCTGTTTTTT
CDR3: CASSLRTGGNTGELFF

J: TRBJ1-3
D: TRBD1
V: TRBV18
length: 17
size: .
DNA: TGTGCCAGCTCACAACAACCTACAGGGGGATTTGGAAACACCATATATTTT
CDR3: CASSQQPTGGFGNTIYF

J: TRBJ2-1
D: TRBD2
V: TRBV5-1
length: 16
size: .
DNA: TGCGCCAGCAGCTTGGCCCTAGCGGGAGGGTACAATGAGCAGTTCTTC
CDR3: CASSLALAGGYNEQFF

J: TRBJ2-7
D: TRBD1
V: TRBV7-3
length: 14
size: .
DNA: TGTGCCAGCAGCCGGGGACAGGGGGCTTACGAGCAGTACTTC
CDR3: CASSRGQGAYEQYF

J: TRBJ2-2
D: TRBD2
V: TRBV5-4
length: 16
size: .
DNA: TGTGCCAGCAGCTTGGCGGGAGGAGGGAAAACCGGGGAGCTGTTTTTT
CDR3: CASSLAGGGKTGELFF